This is a list of T cell receptor beta chains from one sample in a study of response to subunit inactivated influenza vaccine. MiXCR, run by TCRdb on the RT-PCR reads, gives a single entry per CDR3 protein. The data show more than 550,000 distinct CDR3 sequences, with approximately 10% seen just once and approximately 11% held by the top ten. These data were likewise used in another study, on T cells expressing NK-cell markers.

Sequences were derived from PBMCs from blood, sampled on the day of vaccination. Receptors were obtained from a man aged 45-60 years who received an inactivated influenza vaccine. CDR3s leave out the opening cysteine and the closing phenylalanine or tryptophan. D genes are given only for firm matches.

J gene	V gene	D gene	CDR3 protein
TRBJ2-7	TRBV6-1	-	ASRGGSAYEQY
TRBJ2-3	TRBV24-1	-	ATGLGDTQY
TRBJ1-5	TRBV6-1	TRBD1	ASSRQGGAQPQH
TRBJ1-4	TRBV7-2	-	ASSSGTVNNEKLF
TRBJ1-2	TRBV20-1	TRBD1	SATPRQGIGYGYT
TRBJ2-3	TRBV2	-	ASTPVGRADTQY
TRBJ2-1	TRBV18	-	ASSPDREAGYEQF
TRBJ2-3	TRBV14	-	ASQFGPDGTDTQY
TRBJ2-1	TRBV11-2	-	ASSFTPAHEQF
TRBJ2-3	TRBV6-5	TRBD1	ASSYTGTGATPTDTQY
TRBJ1-1	TRBV3-1	-	ASSQVRVIRTEAF
TRBJ2-1	TRBV12-3/TRBV12-4	-	ASSGDQSSYNEQF
TRBJ2-2	TRBV12-3/TRBV12-4	-	ASMYSFGTGELF
TRBJ2-2	TRBV28	-	ASRRPDVTGELF
TRBJ2-1	TRBV15	TRBD2	ATSFRGLGYIYNEQF